This is a list of T cell receptor beta chains from one sample in a study of Ad26.COV2.S vaccination and SARS-CoV-2 variants. Repertoires were generated with immunoSEQ multiplex PCR, while TCRdb's copy carries only in-frame clones and drops some. The profile covers about 350,000 clones, with approximately 90% appearing a single time and approximately 5% taken by the ten largest. The specimen comprised peripheral blood, sampled in a trial of Ad26.COV2.S vaccine versus placebo. Receptor source: a person aged 18-65 years who received the Ad26.COV2.S COVID-19 vaccine or a placebo. Both conserved end residues are part of each CDR3. The order of the fields is V gene, clone size, J gene, D gene, CDR3 length, CDR3 protein, CDR3 DNA. D genes are given only for firm matches. Part of the rows lack a size; the others show once, few, many or a class for expanded clones.

V: TRBV5-1; size: .; J: TRBJ1-4; D: TRBD1; length: 15; CDR3: CASSSSGTGLEKLFF; DNA: TGCGCCAGCAGCTCCTCCGGGACAGGGCTTGAAAAACTGTTTTTT
V: TRBV28; size: .; J: TRBJ2-1; D: TRBD1; length: 13; CDR3: CACRDSGYNEQFF; DNA: TGTGCCTGCAGGGACAGCGGTTACAATGAGCAGTTCTTC
V: TRBV28; size: .; J: TRBJ1-5; D: TRBD1; length: 18; CDR3: CASSSYPGQGATNQPQHF; DNA: TGTGCCAGCAGTTCCTACCCGGGACAGGGGGCTACCAATCAGCCCCAGCATTTT
V: TRBV14; size: once; J: TRBJ2-5; D: TRBD1; length: 18; CDR3: CASSPTRDRGVPWETQYF; DNA: TGTGCCAGCAGCCCCACCCGGGACAGGGGGGTACCTTGGGAGACCCAGTACTTC
V: TRBV27; size: .; J: TRBJ2-2; D: .; length: 14; CDR3: CASSSLSLTGELFF; DNA: TGTGCCAGCAGTTCCCTAAGTTTAACCGGGGAGCTGTTTTTT
V: TRBV19; size: .; J: TRBJ1-1; D: TRBD1; length: 16; CDR3: CASSPRRDRQDTEAFF; DNA: TGTGCCAGTAGTCCTCGCCGGGACAGACAAGACACTGAAGCTTTCTTT
V: TRBV21-1; size: .; J: TRBJ2-4; D: .; length: 17; CDR3: CASSTYLGGYAKNIQYF; DNA: TGTGCCAGCAGCACCTACCTAGGGGGGTATGCCAAAAACATTCAGTACTTC
V: TRBV5-1; size: few; J: TRBJ1-3; D: TRBD1; length: 14; CDR3: CASRSTGDGNTIYF; DNA: TGCGCCAGCAGGTCGACAGGGGACGGAAACACCATATATTTT
V: TRBV3-1/TRBV3-2; size: once; J: TRBJ2-7; D: .; length: 14; CDR3: CASSSRETPYEQYF; DNA: TGTGCCAGCAGCTCCAGGGAAACTCCTTACGAGCAGTACTTC
V: TRBV5-1; size: .; J: TRBJ2-7; D: .; length: 14; CDR3: CASSLVTETYEQYF; DNA: TGCGCCAGCAGCTTGGTTACGGAGACCTACGAGCAGTACTTC
V: TRBV4-1; size: few; J: TRBJ2-7; D: .; length: 13; CDR3: CASSQGTQYEQYF; DNA: TGCGCCAGCAGCCAAGGGACACAATACGAGCAGTACTTC
V: TRBV11-2; size: .; J: TRBJ2-1; D: .; length: 17; CDR3: CASSLGWGPPVANEQFF; DNA: TGTGCCAGCAGCTTAGGTTGGGGTCCCCCAGTTGCCAATGAGCAGTTCTTC
V: TRBV3-1/TRBV3-2; size: once; J: TRBJ1-3; D: .; length: 13; CDR3: CASSQGGGNTIYF; DNA: TGTGCCAGCAGCCAAGGGGGTGGAAACACCATATATTTT
V: TRBV5-1; size: .; J: TRBJ2-3; D: .; length: 14; CDR3: CASSLGRDGDTQYF; DNA: TGCGCCAGCAGCTTGGGGCGGGACGGAGATACGCAGTATTTT
V: TRBV19; size: once; J: TRBJ1-5; D: .; length: 14; CDR3: CASSMGTENQPQHF; DNA: TGTGCCAGTAGTATGGGGACGGAAAATCAGCCCCAGCATTTT
V: TRBV2; size: .; J: TRBJ2-3; D: .; length: 14; CDR3: CASRQGWMADTQYF; DNA: TGTGCCAGCAGACAGGGCTGGATGGCAGATACGCAGTATTTT
V: TRBV28; size: .; J: TRBJ2-7; D: .; length: 17; CDR3: CASSLKLSGFSSYEQYF; DNA: TGTGCCAGCAGTCTAAAACTCTCAGGGTTCAGCTCCTACGAGCAGTACTTC
V: TRBV9; size: .; J: TRBJ1-2; D: TRBD1; length: 16; CDR3: CASSVATGGSLDGYTF; DNA: TGTGCCAGCAGCGTAGCGACAGGGGGCAGCTTGGATGGCTACACCTTC
V: TRBV7-6; size: .; J: TRBJ2-1; D: TRBD1; length: 15; CDR3: CASSLGQGAYNEQFF; DNA: TGTGCCAGCAGCTTAGGACAGGGGGCGTACAATGAGCAGTTCTTC
V: TRBV6-5; size: few; J: TRBJ1-6; D: .; length: 16; CDR3: CASSYSGGIYNSPLHF; DNA: TGTGCCAGCAGTTACTCAGGGGGTATCTATAATTCACCCCTCCACTTT
V: TRBV2; size: once; J: TRBJ1-5; D: TRBD1; length: 15; CDR3: CASIRDRGGNQPQHF; DNA: TGTGCCAGCATCCGGGACAGGGGTGGTAATCAGCCCCAGCATTTT
V: TRBV11-2; size: .; J: TRBJ1-1; D: .; length: 14; CDR3: CASSLQGWATEAFF; DNA: TGTGCCAGCAGCTTACAGGGGTGGGCAACTGAAGCTTTCTTT
V: TRBV7-2; size: few; J: TRBJ1-6; D: .; length: 17; CDR3: CASSLRAETAVPPPLHF; DNA: TGTGCCAGCAGCTTACGAGCCGAGACAGCAGTTCCCCCACCCCTCCACTTT
V: TRBV7-6; size: .; J: TRBJ2-2; D: .; length: 13; CDR3: CASSSGQNGELFF; DNA: TGTGCCAGCAGCTCCGGACAGAACGGGGAGCTGTTTTTT
V: TRBV4-1; size: .; J: TRBJ1-2; D: .; length: 14; CDR3: CASSQVSSQYGYTF; DNA: TGCGCCAGCAGCCAAGTATCATCCCAATATGGCTACACCTTC
V: TRBV29-1; size: .; J: TRBJ2-3; D: .; length: 14; CDR3: CSATNDWVGDTQYF; DNA: TGCAGCGCTACAAATGACTGGGTGGGGGATACGCAGTATTTT
V: TRBV9; size: .; J: TRBJ1-2; D: .; length: 15; CDR3: CASSVEDRVPHGYTF; DNA: TGTGCCAGCAGCGTCGAGGACCGGGTCCCCCATGGCTACACCTTC
V: TRBV7-9; size: .; J: TRBJ1-5; D: .; length: 14; CDR3: CASSGGGSHQPQHF; DNA: TGTGCCAGCAGCGGGGGGGGCAGCCATCAGCCCCAGCATTTT
V: TRBV7-9; size: .; J: TRBJ1-2; D: .; length: 13; CDR3: CASSTGRSSGYTF; DNA: TGTGCCAGCAGCACGGGGAGGTCGAGCGGCTACACCTTC
V: TRBV24-1; size: .; J: TRBJ1-1; D: TRBD1; length: 13; CDR3: CATQEGAGTEAFF; DNA: TGTGCCACCCAGGAGGGGGCAGGCACTGAAGCTTTCTTT
V: TRBV18; size: .; J: TRBJ1-1; D: TRBD1; length: 14; CDR3: CASSARQGGTEAFF; DNA: TGTGCCAGCTCAGCCCGACAGGGTGGCACTGAAGCTTTCTTT
V: TRBV24-1; size: .; J: TRBJ2-3; D: TRBD2; length: 20; CDR3: CATSDQGTSGNLRGTDTQYF; DNA: TGTGCCACCAGTGATCAAGGGACTAGCGGGAACCTTAGAGGCACAGATACGCAGTATTTT
V: TRBV19; size: .; J: TRBJ2-7; D: .; length: 14; CDR3: CASSTGTVAYEQYF; DNA: TGTGCCAGTAGTACCGGGACTGTTGCCTACGAGCAGTACTTC
V: TRBV21-1; size: .; J: TRBJ2-1; D: .; length: 24; CDR3: CASSKALRAFFPGTPTSSYNEQFF; DNA: TGTGCCAGCAGCAAAGCGCTTCGTGCTTTTTTTCCAGGGACTCCTACGAGCTCCTACAATGAGCAGTTCTTC
V: TRBV6-5; size: .; J: TRBJ2-2; D: TRBD1; length: 12; CDR3: CASGTAGGELFF; DNA: TGTGCCAGCGGGACAGCCGGCGGGGAGCTGTTTTTT
V: TRBV24-1; size: .; J: TRBJ2-1; D: TRBD2; length: 14; CDR3: CATSDSGRSNEQFF; DNA: TGTGCCACCAGTGATAGCGGGAGGAGCAATGAGCAGTTCTTC
V: TRBV19; size: .; J: TRBJ1-2; D: TRBD1; length: 16; CDR3: CASTDHRRQGAYGYTF; DNA: TGTGCCAGTACCGACCACCGGCGACAGGGGGCCTATGGCTACACCTTC
V: TRBV6-5; size: .; J: TRBJ2-2; D: .; length: 12; CDR3: CASSTDTGELFF; DNA: TGTGCCAGCAGCACAGACACCGGGGAGCTGTTTTTT
V: TRBV10-3; size: .; J: TRBJ2-7; D: .; length: 16; CDR3: CAISESGQVFSYEQYF; DNA: TGTGCCATCAGTGAGTCAGGGCAAGTTTTCTCCTACGAGCAGTACTTC
V: TRBV4-3; size: .; J: TRBJ2-7; D: .; length: 13; CDR3: CASSQDKGGEQYF; DNA: TGCGCCAGTAGCCAAGATAAGGGTGGCGAGCAGTACTTC
V: TRBV6-1; size: .; J: TRBJ1-4; D: .; length: 15; CDR3: CASSDDGWGNEKLFF; DNA: TGTGCCAGCAGTGACGATGGGTGGGGTAATGAAAAACTGTTTTTT
V: TRBV19; size: once; J: TRBJ1-1; D: TRBD1; length: 13; CDR3: CASSKDRDTEAFF; DNA: TGTGCCAGTAGTAAAGACAGGGACACTGAAGCTTTCTTT
V: TRBV5-1; size: .; J: TRBJ2-7; D: .; length: 18; CDR3: CASSLKGDTFIRRDEQYF; DNA: TGCGCCAGCAGCTTGAAGGGGGACACCTTCATCCGCAGGGACGAGCAGTACTTC
V: TRBV7-6; size: .; J: TRBJ2-7; D: TRBD1; length: 17; CDR3: CASSLDPEGAITYEQYF; DNA: TGTGCCAGCAGCTTAGACCCAGAGGGGGCCATAACCTACGAGCAGTACTTC
V: TRBV7-8; size: once; J: TRBJ2-4; D: .; length: 11; CDR3: CASSSPGIQYF; DNA: TGTGCCAGCAGCTCTCCCGGCATTCAGTACTTC
V: TRBV5-8; size: .; J: TRBJ2-5; D: TRBD2; length: 14; CDR3: CASTRLAGAETQYF; DNA: TGTGCCAGCACCCGACTAGCGGGGGCGGAGACCCAGTACTTC
V: TRBV18; size: .; J: TRBJ1-4; D: .; length: 15; CDR3: CASCHSGASIEKLFF; DNA: TGTGCCAGCTGTCACAGCGGGGCTTCAATCGAAAAACTGTTTTTT
V: TRBV9; size: .; J: TRBJ2-2; D: TRBD2; length: 14; CDR3: CASSGGGAGGELFF; DNA: TGTGCCAGCAGCGGCGGGGGGGCCGGCGGGGAGCTGTTTTTT
V: TRBV27; size: .; J: TRBJ1-6; D: TRBD1; length: 15; CDR3: CASSFGQGGDSPLHF; DNA: TGTGCCAGCAGTTTCGGACAGGGAGGGGATTCACCCCTCCACTTT
V: TRBV10-1; size: .; J: TRBJ2-1; D: .; length: 15; CDR3: CASSGDASSYNEQFF; DNA: TGCGCCAGCAGTGGGGACGCTAGCTCCTACAATGAGCAGTTCTTC